The T cell receptor (beta chain) under discussion was sequenced for a study of cytomegalovirus exposure and HLA in healthy donors. Researchers ran the PCR with 60 Vbeta and 13 Jbeta primers. The table came from immunoSEQ multiplex PCR; TCRdb's copy has only in-frame clones and leaves some out. This table has 180,000 or so clones, around three quarters appearing once. As to this clone: Its specificity is unknown.

The CDR3 has 12 residues. The germline V and J ends were trimmed by 1 base and 5 bases, with 5 bases remaining between them. The germline CDR1 and CDR2 sequences are SGHVS and FNYEAQ. Regarding the study as a whole: Because they were indistinguishable, some V segments, including TRBV6-2 and TRBV6-3, were excluded.

The chain employs TRBV7-6 and TRBJ2-5; no firm D call. This clonotype was obtained from a woman between 25 and 40 years old in good health and CMV-seropositive. What was sequenced was PBMCs. CDR3 region: CASSLVAETQYF. CDR3 DNA sequence: TGTGCCAGCAGCTTAGTTGCGGAGACCCAGTACTTC.